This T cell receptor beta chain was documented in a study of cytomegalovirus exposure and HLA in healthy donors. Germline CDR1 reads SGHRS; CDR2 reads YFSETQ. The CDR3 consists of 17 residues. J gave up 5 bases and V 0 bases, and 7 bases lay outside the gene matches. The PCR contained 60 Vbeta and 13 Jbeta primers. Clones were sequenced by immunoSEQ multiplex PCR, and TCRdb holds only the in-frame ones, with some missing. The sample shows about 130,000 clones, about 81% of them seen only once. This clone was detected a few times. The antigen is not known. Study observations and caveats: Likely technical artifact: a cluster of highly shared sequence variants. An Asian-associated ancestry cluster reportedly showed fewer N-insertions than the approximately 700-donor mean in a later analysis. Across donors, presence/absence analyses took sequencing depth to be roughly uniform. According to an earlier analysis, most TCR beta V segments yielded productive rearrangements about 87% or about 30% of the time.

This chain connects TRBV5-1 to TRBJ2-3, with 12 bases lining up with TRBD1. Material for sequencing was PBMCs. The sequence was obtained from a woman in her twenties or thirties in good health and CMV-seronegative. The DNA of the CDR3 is TGCGCCAGCAGCTTGGCCGGGACAGGGGGCTTTCAAGATACGCAGTATTTT. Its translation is CASSLAGTGGFQDTQYF.